Listed here are 31 T cell receptor beta chains from one sample, sequenced in a study of T cell responses to AZD1222 COVID-19 vaccine. Produced via immunoSEQ multiplex PCR; TCRdb's table is partial and in-frame only. The table has about 75,000 clones, about nine tenths seen once. The source was peripheral blood, collected 28 days after the second dose of the MenACWY control vaccine. The receptors originated from an adult who received the MenACWY meningococcal vaccine as a control.

The chain employs TRBV5-1 and TRBJ1-1; D ambiguous. Germline CDR1 is SGHRS and CDR2 is YFSETQ. Trimming took 5 bases from V and 1 from J, leaving 9 bases between them. The CDR3 runs 13 residues. CDR3 bases: TGCGCCAGCAGGTTGAGCCCGAACACTGAAGCTTTCTTT. It encodes CASRLSPNTEAFF. The whole variable domain, remainder taken from reference TRBV5-1 and TRBJ1-1, is KAGVTQTPRYLIKTRGQQVTLSCSPISGHRSVSWYQQTPGQGLQFLFEYFSETQRNKGNFPGRFSGRQFSNSRSEMNVSTLELGDSALYLCASRLSPNTEAFFGQGTRLTVV.

The rearrangement joins TRBV25-1 to TRBJ1-4, with D maybe TRBD1 (6 bases). The V end lost 1 base, the J end lost 3 bases, and 12 bases lay between the germline ends. The CDR3 runs 16 residues. Germline lookup yields CDR1 MGHDK and CDR2 SYGVNS. DNA of the CDR3: TGTGCCAGCAGTGAATCTCGGGGGGCTTCTAATGAAAAACTGTTTTTT. It translates to CASSESRGASNEKLFF.

The rearrangement joins TRBV5-4 to TRBJ1-3; the D gene is possibly TRBD1 (5 bases). This CDR3 comprises 16 residues. The V and J ends lost 0 bases and 0 bases respectively, with 10 bases between them. Germline CDR1 reads SGHNT; CDR2 reads YYREEE (reference sequence). The CDR3 DNA is TGTGCCAGCAGCTTGGCGCAGGGACGCTCTGGAAACACCATATATTTT. It encodes CASSLAQGRSGNTIYF.

This sequence joins TRBV7-9 and TRBJ1-4; possibly TRBD1 for D (6 bases). Germline values: CDR1 SEHNR, CDR2 FQNEAQ (reference sequence). There are 15 residues in the CDR3. Trimming took 1 base from V and 5 from J, leaving 11 bases between them. CDR3 region: CASSLVGGGNEKLFF. The CDR3 bases are TGTGCCAGCAGCTTAGTAGGTGGGGGCAATGAAAAACTGTTTTTT.

The V gene is TRBV5-1, the J gene TRBJ2-3, with D hard to call. This CDR3 comprises 13 residues. V lost 4 bases, J lost 0 bases, and 6 bases lay in between. Germline V gene sequence: CDR1 SGHRS, CDR2 YFSETQ. CDR3 protein: CASSASSTDTQYF. In nucleotides, the CDR3 is TGCGCCAGCAGCGCCTCTAGCACAGATACGCAGTATTTT. The entire variable domain, with the rest obtained from reference TRBV5-1 and TRBJ2-3, is as follows: KAGVTQTPRYLIKTRGQQVTLSCSPISGHRSVSWYQQTPGQGLQFLFEYFSETQRNKGNFPGRFSGRQFSNSRSEMNVSTLELGDSALYLCASSASSTDTQYFGPGTRLTVL.

The chain couples TRBV3-1 (or the pseudogene TRBV3-2) to TRBJ2-3; D might be TRBD1 (6 bases). This CDR3 is built from 17 residues. Per the germline V gene, CDR1 is LGHDT and CDR2 is YNNKEL (reference sequence). The ends were cut back, 1 base at V and 2 bases at J, with 16 bases in the middle. The CDR3 is CASSQAAGDLLTDTQYF. In nucleotides, the CDR3 is TGTGCCAGCAGCCAAGCGGCAGGGGACCTTCTCACAGATACGCAGTATTTT.

V is TRBV7-9 and J is TRBJ2-1, with TRBD1 matching over 7 bases. The CDR3 is 15 residues long. CDR1 and CDR2 from the germline V gene are SEHNR and FQNEAQ (reference sequence). V was pared by 5 bases and J by 0 bases, with 4 bases of the junction left unmatched. This CDR3 reads CASSPGQNSYNEQFF. CDR3 DNA sequence: TGTGCCAGCAGCCCGGGACAGAACTCCTACAATGAGCAGTTCTTC. Combining the CDR3 with reference TRBV7-9 and TRBJ2-1 gives the whole variable domain DTGVSQNPRHKITKRGQNVTFRCDPISEHNRLYWYRQTLGQGPEFLTYFQNEAQLEKSRLLSDRFSAERPKGSFSTLEIQRTEQGDSAMYLCASSPGQNSYNEQFFGPGTRLTVL.

The CDR3 protein is CASSMTAQPQHF. In nucleotides, the CDR3 is TGTGCCAGTAGTATGACAGCTCAGCCCCAGCATTTT. This chain links TRBV19 with TRBJ1-5, with D perhaps matching TRBD1 (5 bases). Germline CDR1 and CDR2: LNHDA and SQIVND (reference sequence). The CDR3 has 12 amino acids. The germline V and J ends were trimmed by 3 bases and 6 bases, with 6 bases remaining between them. Drawing the rest from reference TRBV19 and TRBJ1-5, the complete variable domain is DGGITQSPKYLFRKEGQNVTLSCEQNLNHDAMYWYRQDPGQGLRLIYYSQIVNDFQKGDIAEGYSVSREKKESFPLTVTSAQKNPTAFYLCASSMTAQPQHFGDGTRLSIL.

This chain links TRBV7-3 with TRBJ2-1; D perhaps matches TRBD2 (6 bases). This CDR3 comprises 15 residues. CDR1 SGHTA and CDR2 FQGTGA come from the germline V gene. Trimming removed 3 bases from V and 9 bases from J, with 18 bases in between. The CDR3 loop reads CASSFDGLAGSEQFF. The DNA for the CDR3 is TGTGCCAGCAGCTTTGACGGCCTCGCGGGAAGTGAGCAGTTCTTC.

The V gene is TRBV6-6, the J gene TRBJ1-1; TRBD1 agrees at 8 bases. J lost 1 base, V lost 5 bases, and 12 bases had no gene match. The CDR3 is 17 amino acids. Germline V CDR1 and CDR2: MNHNY, SVGAGI (reference sequence). CDR3 sequence (DNA): TGTGCCAGCAGTCAACCTACAGGGGGTTGGGAGAACACTGAAGCTTTCTTT. Translated, it gives CASSQPTGGWENTEAFF.

A single count supports this clone. The V gene is TRBV4-1, the J gene TRBJ1-2; possibly TRBD1 for D (5 bases). The CDR3 runs 14 residues. The V gene lost 0 bases and the J gene lost 6 bases, with 11 bases spanning the gap. Germline lookup yields CDR1 MGHRA and CDR2 YSYEKL. In DNA, the CDR3 is TGCGCCAGCAGCCAAGAACACCGGGGCGATGGCTACACCTTC. This encodes CASSQEHRGDGYTF.

This chain joins TRBV5-6 and TRBJ1-5; D gene uncertain. The ends were cut back, 0 bases at V and 3 bases at J, with 10 bases in the middle. This CDR3 has 15 amino acids. Germline assignment: CDR1 SGHDT and CDR2 YYEEEE. The CDR3 sequence is CASSLGPLFNQPQHF. The DNA for the CDR3 is TGTGCCAGCAGCTTGGGGCCCCTTTTCAATCAGCCCCAGCATTTT.

The rearrangement joins TRBV12-1 to TRBJ1-1; the D call in the table, TRBD1, was not verified against the DNA. TRBV12-1 is tagged as a pseudogene. This CDR3 has 14 residues. In nucleotides, the CDR3 is TGTGCCAGCAGCTCGACAGACATGAACACTGAAGCTTTCTTT. Amino acid sequence: CASSSTDMNTEAFF.

This clone was recorded once. In DNA form, the CDR3 reads TGTGCCAGCACTCTAAGCTCTGGGGCCAACGTCCTGACTTTC. This encodes CASTLSSGANVLTF. V is TRBV7-2 and J is TRBJ2-6; D gene unclear. There are 14 residues in the CDR3. The germline CDR1 and CDR2 sequences are SGHTA and FQGNSA. The V end was cut by 7 bases, the J end by 0 bases, with 7 bases between.

This clone has just a few counts. V is TRBV19 and J is TRBJ1-5, with 10 nucleotides matching TRBD1. V gave up 4 bases and J gave up 5 bases; unmatched junction bases: 2. The CDR3 is made up of 14 amino acids. The germline gives CDR1 LNHDA, CDR2 SQIVND (reference sequence). CDR3 residues: CASSRTGGHQPQHF. The DNA for the CDR3 is TGTGCCAGTAGTAGGACAGGGGGGCATCAGCCCCAGCATTTT.

This chain links TRBV30 with TRBJ1-6; D may be TRBD1 (6 bases). Germline V lookup: CDR1 GTSNPN, CDR2 SVGIG (reference sequence). Trimming cost V 5 bases and J 0 bases, with 14 bases left between them. CDR3 length equals 16 residues. CDR3 sequence reads: CAWDSTGASYNSPLHF. Written as DNA, the CDR3 is TGTGCCTGGGACTCGACGGGGGCCTCCTATAATTCACCCCTCCACTTT.

This chain uses TRBV7-9 with TRBJ2-3; TRBD2 agrees at 8 bases. V was clipped by 5 bases and J by 0 bases; unmatched bases: 10. Germline loops: CDR1 SEHNR, CDR2 FQNEAQ (reference sequence). This CDR3 spans 17 amino acids. The CDR3 loop reads CASSIPGTSGSTDTQYF. The CDR3 DNA sequence: TGTGCCAGCAGCATACCGGGTACTAGCGGTAGCACAGATACGCAGTATTTT.

The chain carries TRBV9 and TRBJ1-1, with D possibly being TRBD1 (6 bases). This CDR3 comprises 15 residues. V was pared by 0 bases and J by 5 bases, with 14 bases between. CDR1 and CDR2 from the germline V gene are SGDLS and YYNGEE. The CDR3 nucleotides are TGTGCCAGCAGCGTAGGACCAGGGGTAGGGACTGAAGCTTTCTTT. It is translated as CASSVGPGVGTEAFF.

The chain carries TRBV7-9 and TRBJ1-2; TRBD1 is a possible D gene (6 bases). Between the trimmed V and J ends, which lost 5 bases and 2 bases, there was a span of 12 bases. Germline CDR1 and CDR2: SEHNR and FQNEAQ (reference sequence). CDR3 length: 14 residues. Written as DNA, the CDR3 is TGTGCCAGCAGCAGAGGGGACAACAACTATGGCTACACCTTC. Protein: CASSRGDNNYGYTF.

The chain has TRBV5-6 and TRBJ2-5; D might be TRBD2 (6 bases). Germline CDR1 reads SGHDT; CDR2 reads YYEEEE. The CDR3 loop spans 14 amino acids. Trimming stripped 2 bases from V and 10 bases from J, with 18 bases between. The CDR3 sequence is CASSFGLIREVQYF. The DNA of the CDR3 is TGTGCCAGCAGCTTTGGACTGATTAGGGAGGTCCAGTACTTC.

This chain uses TRBV19 with TRBJ2-7, with TRBD2 identical over 9 bases. Germline CDR1 and CDR2: LNHDA and SQIVND (reference sequence). This CDR3 contains 13 residues. The J segment lost 5 bases and the V segment lost 6 bases, leaving 5 bases of the junction unmatched. DNA of the CDR3: TGTGCCAGTAGACCTAGCGGGGAACACGAGCAGTACTTC. Amino acids: CASRPSGEHEQYF.

The chain has TRBV10-1 and TRBJ1-2; 9 bases align to TRBD1. Trimming removed 8 bases from V and 8 bases from J; junction bases left unmatched: 15. CDR3 length: 15 residues. Germline lookup yields CDR1 WNHNN and CDR2 SYGVQD (reference sequence). CDR3 sequence: CASQPSWDRVRGYTF. DNA for the CDR3: TGCGCCAGCCAACCCTCCTGGGACAGGGTGCGGGGCTACACCTTC.

This clone was picked up one time. The rearrangement links TRBV6-2 or TRBV6-3 to TRBJ2-2; perhaps TRBD2 as D (6 bases). Germline CDR1 and CDR2: MNHEY and SVGEGT. The germline V and J ends were trimmed by 4 bases and 3 bases, with 12 bases remaining between them. This CDR3 is built from 15 residues. The CDR3 DNA sequence: TGTGCCAGCAGTTCTGGCGGGGTTGACACCGGGGAGCTGTTTTTT. It codes for CASSSGGVDTGELFF.

This rearrangement joins TRBV12-3 or TRBV12-4 to TRBJ1-1; tentative D call: TRBD1 (5 bases). The CDR3 has 13 amino acids. Trimming took off 6 bases at V and 0 bases at J, with 8 bases between the two ends. The CDR3: CASRLTVNTEAFF. In DNA form, the CDR3 reads TGTGCCAGCAGGTTGACAGTGAACACTGAAGCTTTCTTT.

V usage is TRBV29-1 and J usage is TRBJ2-1; D unresolved. V was cut by 3 bases and J by 7 bases, with 16 bases left in between. The CDR3 is 14 amino acids. Germline values: CDR1 SQVTM, CDR2 ANQGSEA. The chain's CDR3 is CSVDGVPSSNEQFF. The DNA of the CDR3 is TGCAGCGTTGATGGGGTCCCCTCATCGAATGAGCAGTTCTTC.

Here the CDR3 reads CASSPLMTGELFF. CDR3 DNA: TGTGCCAGCAGCCCCCTTATGACCGGGGAGCTGTTTTTT. The chain combines TRBV14 with TRBJ2-2; no firm D call. CDR1 and CDR2 (germline): SGHDN, FVKESK. V was pared by 4 bases and J by 5 bases, with 8 bases between. The CDR3 runs to 13 residues.

A word on this clone: At one of its ends the junction is not consistent with the germline gene, which may arise from a read error. The chain employs TRBV6-5 and TRBJ1-2; D not resolved. The CDR3 is 14 amino acids. Germline V gene sequence: CDR1 MNHEY, CDR2 SVGAGI. The DNA of the CDR3 is TGTGCCAGCAGTCCCCGGACGTCTTCTTATGCCTACACCTTC. This encodes CASSPRTSSYAYTF.

The chain joins TRBV18 to TRBJ1-5; unclear D gene. The germline V and J ends were trimmed by 3 bases and 7 bases, with 10 bases remaining between them. The CDR3 is 13 residues long. Germline assignment: CDR1 KGHSH and CDR2 LQKENI. The CDR3 reads CASSPTPGQPQHF. CDR3 in DNA: TGTGCCAGCTCACCGACTCCGGGACAGCCCCAGCATTTT.

The chain recombines TRBV5-1 with TRBJ2-2; D gene uncertain. The germline V and J ends were trimmed by 3 bases and 2 bases, with 11 bases remaining between them. CDR3 length equals 15 residues. The germline V gene encodes CDR1 SGHRS and CDR2 YFSETQ. CDR3 DNA: TGCGCCAGCAGCTCTAACTGGGTAAACACCGGGGAGCTGTTTTTT. Translating it yields CASSSNWVNTGELFF.

V usage is TRBV3-1 (or the pseudogene TRBV3-2) and J usage is TRBJ1-2, with a possible D match to TRBD1 (5 bases). Trimming removed 6 bases at V and 0 bases at J, with 17 bases between. The CDR3 contains 16 residues. Germline CDR1 reads LGHDT; CDR2 reads YNNKEL (reference sequence). CDR3 residues: CASRTLKRTTNYGYTF. CDR3 sequence (DNA): TGTGCCAGCAGAACCCTGAAGAGGACAACTAACTATGGCTACACCTTC.

The chain employs TRBV15 and TRBJ1-5; D gene uncertain. V dropped 0 bases and J dropped 7 bases, with 10 bases sitting between them. Germline assignment: CDR1 LNHNV and CDR2 YYDKDF (reference sequence). The CDR3 is 14 amino acids. CDR3 coding DNA: TGTGCCACCAGCAGAGATCTAAGGAAACAGCCCCAGCATTTT. Residues: CATSRDLRKQPQHF. The full variable domain, in which reference TRBV15 and TRBJ1-5 provide the parts outside the CDR3, is DAMVIQNPRYQVTQFGKPVTLSCSQTLNHNVMYWYQQKSSQAPKLLFHYYDKDFNNEADTPDNFQSRRPNTSFCFLDIRSPGLGDTAMYLCATSRDLRKQPQHFGDGTRLSIL.